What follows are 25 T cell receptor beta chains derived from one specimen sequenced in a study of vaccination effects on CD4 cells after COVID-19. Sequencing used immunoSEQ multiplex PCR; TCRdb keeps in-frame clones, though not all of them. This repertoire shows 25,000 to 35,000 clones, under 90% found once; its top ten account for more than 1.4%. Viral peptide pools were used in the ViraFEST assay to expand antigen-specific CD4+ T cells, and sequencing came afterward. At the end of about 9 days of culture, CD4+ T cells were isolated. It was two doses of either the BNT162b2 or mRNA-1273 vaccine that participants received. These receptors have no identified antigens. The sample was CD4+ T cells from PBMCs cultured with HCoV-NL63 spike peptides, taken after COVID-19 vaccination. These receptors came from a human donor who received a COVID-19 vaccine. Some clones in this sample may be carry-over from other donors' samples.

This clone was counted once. CDR3 region: CASSLVPAGYGYTF. CDR3 in DNA: TGTGCCAGCAGCTTAGTTCCTGCAGGCTATGGCTACACCTTC. The chain is built from TRBV11-2 and TRBJ1-2; D is undetermined. The CDR3 runs to 14 residues. The germline gives CDR1 SGHAT, CDR2 FQNNGV. Trimming shortened V by 1 base and J by 4 bases, and 10 bases separated the two germline ends.

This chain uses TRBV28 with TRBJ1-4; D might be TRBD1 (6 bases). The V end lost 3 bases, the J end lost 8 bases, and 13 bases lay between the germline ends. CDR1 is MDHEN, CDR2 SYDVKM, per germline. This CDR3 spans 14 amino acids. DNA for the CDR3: TGTGCCAGCAGTTTCAGGCAGGGGAGAGAAAAACTGTTTTTT. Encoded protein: CASSFRQGREKLFF.

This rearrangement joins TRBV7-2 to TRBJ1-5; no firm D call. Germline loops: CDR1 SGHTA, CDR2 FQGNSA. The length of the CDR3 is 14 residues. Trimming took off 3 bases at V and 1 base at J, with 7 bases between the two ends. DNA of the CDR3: TGTGCCAGCAGCTTGAAAGGAAGCAATCAGCCCCAGCATTTT. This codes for CASSLKGSNQPQHF.

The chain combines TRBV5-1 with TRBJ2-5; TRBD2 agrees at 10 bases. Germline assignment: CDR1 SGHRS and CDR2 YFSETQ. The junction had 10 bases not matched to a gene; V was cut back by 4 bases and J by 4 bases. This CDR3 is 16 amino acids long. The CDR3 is CASSPLAGGFGETQYF. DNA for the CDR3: TGCGCCAGCAGCCCCTTAGCGGGGGGCTTTGGAGAGACCCAGTACTTC.

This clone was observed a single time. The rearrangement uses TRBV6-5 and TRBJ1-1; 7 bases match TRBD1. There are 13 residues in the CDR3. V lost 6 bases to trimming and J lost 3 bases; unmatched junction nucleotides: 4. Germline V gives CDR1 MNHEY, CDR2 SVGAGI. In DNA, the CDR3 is TGTGCCAGCAGGTACAGGGGCGACACTGAAGCTTTCTTT. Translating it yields CASRYRGDTEAFF.

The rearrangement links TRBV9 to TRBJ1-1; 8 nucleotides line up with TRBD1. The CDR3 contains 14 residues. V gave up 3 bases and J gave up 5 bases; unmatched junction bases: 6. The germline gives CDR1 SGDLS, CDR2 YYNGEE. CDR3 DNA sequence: TGTGCCAGCAGCGGCGGGACAGGAGTTACTGAAGCTTTCTTT. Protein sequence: CASSGGTGVTEAFF.

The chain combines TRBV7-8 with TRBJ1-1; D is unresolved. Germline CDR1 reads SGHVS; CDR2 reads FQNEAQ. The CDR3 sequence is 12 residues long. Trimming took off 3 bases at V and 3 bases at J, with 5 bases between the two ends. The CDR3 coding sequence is TGTGCCAGCAGCTTGGTGTACACTGAAGCTTTCTTT. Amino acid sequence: CASSLVYTEAFF. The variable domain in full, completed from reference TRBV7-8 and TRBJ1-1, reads GAGVSQSPRYKVAKRGQDVALRCDPISGHVSLFWYQQALGQGPEFLTYFQNEAQLDKSGLPSDRFFAERPEGSVSTLKIQRTQQEDSAVYLCASSLVYTEAFFGQGTRLTVV.

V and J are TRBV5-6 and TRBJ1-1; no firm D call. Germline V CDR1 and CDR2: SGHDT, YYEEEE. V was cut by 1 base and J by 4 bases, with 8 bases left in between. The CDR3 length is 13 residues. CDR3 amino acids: CASSLTVPTEAFF. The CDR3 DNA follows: TGTGCCAGCAGCTTGACCGTTCCCACTGAAGCTTTCTTT.

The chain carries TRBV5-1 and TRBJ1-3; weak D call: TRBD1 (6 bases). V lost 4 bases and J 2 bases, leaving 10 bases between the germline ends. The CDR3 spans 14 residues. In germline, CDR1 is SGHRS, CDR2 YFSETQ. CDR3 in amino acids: CASSDRTTGNTIYF. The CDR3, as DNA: TGCGCCAGCAGCGACAGGACAACTGGAAACACCATATATTTT.

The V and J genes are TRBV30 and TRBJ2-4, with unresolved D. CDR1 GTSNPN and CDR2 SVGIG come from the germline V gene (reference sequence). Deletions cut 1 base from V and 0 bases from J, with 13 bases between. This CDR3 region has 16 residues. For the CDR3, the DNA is TGTGCCTGGAGTGGTCCGACACTATTAGCCAAAAACATTCAGTACTTC. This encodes CAWSGPTLLAKNIQYF.

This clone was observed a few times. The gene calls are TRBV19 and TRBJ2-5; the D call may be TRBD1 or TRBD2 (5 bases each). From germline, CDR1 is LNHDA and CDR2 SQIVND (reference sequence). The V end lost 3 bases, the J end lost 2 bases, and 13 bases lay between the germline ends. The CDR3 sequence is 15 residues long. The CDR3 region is CASSIGADSQETQYF. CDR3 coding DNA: TGTGCCAGTAGTATCGGGGCGGATTCACAAGAGACCCAGTACTTC.

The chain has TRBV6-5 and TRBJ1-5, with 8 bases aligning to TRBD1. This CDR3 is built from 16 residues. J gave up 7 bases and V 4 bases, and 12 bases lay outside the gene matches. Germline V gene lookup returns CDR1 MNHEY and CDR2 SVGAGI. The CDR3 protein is CASSSSGTGVEQPQHF. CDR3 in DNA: TGTGCCAGCAGTTCATCCGGGACAGGAGTGGAACAGCCCCAGCATTTT.

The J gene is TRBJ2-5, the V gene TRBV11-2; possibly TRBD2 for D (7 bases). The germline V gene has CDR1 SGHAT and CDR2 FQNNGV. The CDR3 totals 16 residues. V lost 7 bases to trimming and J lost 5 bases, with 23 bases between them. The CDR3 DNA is TGTGCCAGCATCCCCTCGCCGGGGGGCGGGTGGGAGACCCAGTACTTC. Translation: CASIPSPGGGWETQYF.

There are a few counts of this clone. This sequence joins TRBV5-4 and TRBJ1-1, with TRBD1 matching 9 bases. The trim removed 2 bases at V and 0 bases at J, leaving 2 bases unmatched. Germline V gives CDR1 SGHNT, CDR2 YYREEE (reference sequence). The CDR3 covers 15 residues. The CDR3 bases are TGTGCCAGCAGCTTCGACAGGGGGATGAACACTGAAGCTTTCTTT. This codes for CASSFDRGMNTEAFF.

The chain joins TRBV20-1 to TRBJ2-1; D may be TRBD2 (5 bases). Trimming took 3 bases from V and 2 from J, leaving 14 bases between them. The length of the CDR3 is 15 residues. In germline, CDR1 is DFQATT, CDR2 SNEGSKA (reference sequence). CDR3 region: CSASPAEETYNEQFF. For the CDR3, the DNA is TGCAGTGCTAGTCCAGCGGAGGAGACCTACAATGAGCAGTTCTTC.

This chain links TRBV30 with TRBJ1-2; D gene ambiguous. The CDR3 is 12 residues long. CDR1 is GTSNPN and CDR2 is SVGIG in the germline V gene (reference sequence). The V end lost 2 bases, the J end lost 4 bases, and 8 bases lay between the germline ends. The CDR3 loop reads CAWSRGSYGYTF. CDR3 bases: TGTGCCTGGAGTCGGGGTTCCTATGGCTACACCTTC.

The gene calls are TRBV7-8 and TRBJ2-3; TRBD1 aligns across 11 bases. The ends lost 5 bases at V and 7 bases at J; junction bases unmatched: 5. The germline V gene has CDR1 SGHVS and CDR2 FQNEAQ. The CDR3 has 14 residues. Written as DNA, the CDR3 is TGTGCCAGCAGCCGAGGACAGGGGGCAAATACGCAGTATTTT. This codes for CASSRGQGANTQYF.

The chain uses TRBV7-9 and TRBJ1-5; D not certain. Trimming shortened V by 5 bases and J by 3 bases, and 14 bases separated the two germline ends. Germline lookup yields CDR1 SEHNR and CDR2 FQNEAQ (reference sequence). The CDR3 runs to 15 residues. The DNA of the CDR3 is TGTGCCAGCAGCGCAAACGGCAGAAACAATCAGCCCCAGCATTTT. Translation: CASSANGRNNQPQHF.

The CDR3 here is CASSQGWETGVGNQPQHF. The CDR3 region has the DNA TGTGCCAGCAGTCAAGGGTGGGAGACAGGGGTTGGCAATCAGCCCCAGCATTTT. The chain couples TRBV6-2 or TRBV6-3 to TRBJ1-5; 8 bases are a match to TRBD1. Germline V lookup: CDR1 MNHEY, CDR2 SVGEGT. Germline trimming cut 5 bases from V and 2 bases from J; bases unmatched to any gene: 14. The CDR3 is 18 amino acids.

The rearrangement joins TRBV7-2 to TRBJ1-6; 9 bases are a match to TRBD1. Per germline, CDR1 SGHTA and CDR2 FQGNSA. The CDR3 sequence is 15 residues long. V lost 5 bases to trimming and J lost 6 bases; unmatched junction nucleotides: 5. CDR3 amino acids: CASSTGTGSNSPLHF. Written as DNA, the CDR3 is TGTGCCAGCAGCACGGGGACAGGGAGTAATTCACCCCTCCACTTT.

The CDR3 DNA is TGCAGTGCTAGTTCTAGGACTAGCGGGGGAGGAGAGACCCAGTACTTC. Translating gives CSASSRTSGGGETQYF. The chain is built from TRBV20-1 and TRBJ2-5; 13 bases align to TRBD2. V shed 3 bases and J 4 bases; nucleotides not matched to a gene: 8. Germline V gives CDR1 DFQATT, CDR2 SNEGSKA (reference sequence). The CDR3 length is 16 residues.

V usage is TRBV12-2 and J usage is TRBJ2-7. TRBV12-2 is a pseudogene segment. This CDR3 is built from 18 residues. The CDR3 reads CASRTQPVQGGHAYEQYV. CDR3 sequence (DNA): TGTGCAAGTCGCACCCAGCCCGTACAGGGAGGTCACGCCTACGAGCAGTACGTC.

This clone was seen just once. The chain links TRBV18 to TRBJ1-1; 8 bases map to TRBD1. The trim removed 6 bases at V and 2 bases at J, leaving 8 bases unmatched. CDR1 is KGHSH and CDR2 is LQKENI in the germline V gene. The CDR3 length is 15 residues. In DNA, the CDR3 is TGTGCCAGCTCCCCAGGGCAGGGGGCCAACACTGAAGCTTTCTTT. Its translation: CASSPGQGANTEAFF.

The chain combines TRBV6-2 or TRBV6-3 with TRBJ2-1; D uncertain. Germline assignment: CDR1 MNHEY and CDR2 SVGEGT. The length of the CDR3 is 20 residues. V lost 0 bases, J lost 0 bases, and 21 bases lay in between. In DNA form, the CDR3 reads TGTGCCAGCAGTTACTCCTCATTACCGGGCCAACTGAGCTCCTACAATGAGCAGTTCTTC. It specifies CASSYSSLPGQLSSYNEQFF.

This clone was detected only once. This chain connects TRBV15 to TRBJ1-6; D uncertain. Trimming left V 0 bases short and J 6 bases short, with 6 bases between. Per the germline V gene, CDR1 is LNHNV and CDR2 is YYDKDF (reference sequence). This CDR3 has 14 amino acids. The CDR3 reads CATSRDFGNSPLHF. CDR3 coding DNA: TGTGCCACCAGCAGAGATTTCGGTAATTCACCCCTCCACTTT. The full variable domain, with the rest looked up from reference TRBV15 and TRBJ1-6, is DAMVIQNPRYQVTQFGKPVTLSCSQTLNHNVMYWYQQKSSQAPKLLFHYYDKDFNNEADTPDNFQSRRPNTSFCFLDIRSPGLGDTAMYLCATSRDFGNSPLHFGNGTRLTVT.